This T cell receptor beta chain was recorded in a study of blood T cell repertoires in COVID-19. Across the whole study: Samples of COVID-19 (acute and convalescent) were obtained from the United States, Italy and Spain.

Authors' processing steps: Quantification of nucleated cells was approximated via reference gene primer amplification. Data came from immunoSEQ multiplex PCR; TCRdb stores just in-frame clones and leaves some out. That table gives V, J and clone size, and the DNA gave D and trimming. Of about 300,000 clones in the sample, more than 75% were seen once. This CDR3 has 15 residues. Germline V lookup: CDR1 MGHRA, CDR2 YSYEKL. Trimming removed 1 base from V and 1 base from J, with 8 bases in between. Those who participated ranged in age from about 18 to 89 years and resided in 20 to 25 US areas. Categorization into cohorts depended on clinical history that participants reported.

This chain joins TRBV4-1 and TRBJ2-1; D unresolved. The source is a man under 40 who had recovered from COVID-19. Sequencing was performed on PBMCs or T cells enriched from blood (not recorded which). CDR3 in DNA: TGCGCCAGCAGCCAAGTAGAACGATCCTACAATGAGCAGTTCTTC. It yields the protein CASSQVERSYNEQFF.